The next 17 T cell receptor beta chains were all read from a single sample in a study of T cell responses to AZD1222 COVID-19 vaccine. Sequenced by immunoSEQ multiplex PCR; TCRdb stores in-frame clones only, minus some. The sample yields some 110,000 clones, 88% seen once. The starting material was peripheral blood, obtained on day 0 of AZD1222 vaccination. These receptors were taken from an adult in good health.

The chain couples TRBV2 to TRBJ1-2; possibly TRBD1 for D (5 bases). From germline, CDR1 is SNHLY and CDR2 FYNNEI. V was shortened by 6 bases and J by 7 bases, with 12 bases between the two germline ends. CDR3 size: 12 residues. CDR3 sequence (DNA): TGTGCCAGCAGGGTCGGGGGACCTGGCTACACCTTC. Its translation: CASRVGGPGYTF.

This chain uses TRBV19 with TRBJ2-7; tentatively, D is TRBD1 or TRBD2 (6 bases each). Germline CDR1 reads LNHDA; CDR2 reads SQIVND (reference sequence). Trimming removed 5 bases at V and 2 bases at J, with 10 bases between. The CDR3 length is 13 residues. CDR3 sequence (DNA): TGTGCCAGTAGTGGAGGGGGGCCCTACGAGCAGTACTTC. Translated: CASSGGGPYEQYF.

The V gene is TRBV12-3 or TRBV12-4, the J gene TRBJ1-1; D perhaps matches TRBD1 (5 bases). The V and J ends lost 3 bases and 5 bases respectively, with 10 bases between them. The CDR3 runs to 13 residues. In DNA form, the CDR3 reads TGTGCCAGCAGTTTCGGCAGGGAAACTGAAGCTTTCTTT. Protein sequence: CASSFGRETEAFF.

V and J are TRBV27 and TRBJ1-1; D is uncertain. CDR1 and CDR2 (germline): MNHEY, SMNVEV (reference sequence). The CDR3 is made up of 13 amino acids. Trimming left V 6 bases short and J 0 bases short, with 8 bases between. The CDR3 DNA sequence: TGTGCCAGCAGATGGGTCATGAACACTGAAGCTTTCTTT. Residues: CASRWVMNTEAFF.

The V call is TRBV7-2, the J call TRBJ2-7; TRBD2 matches 9 bases. CDR3 length equals 15 residues. Germline trimming cut 4 bases from V and 2 bases from J; bases unmatched to any gene: 6. Germline V gene data show CDR1 as SGHTA and CDR2 as FQGNSA. The CDR3 nucleotides are TGTGCCAGCAGCTCGCCGGGACTAGCCCCCTACGAGCAGTACTTC. It is translated as CASSSPGLAPYEQYF.

The chain is built from TRBV28 and TRBJ2-1; D is undetermined. Germline CDR1 reads MDHEN; CDR2 reads SYDVKM. Trimming left V 3 bases short and J 4 bases short, with 10 bases between. The CDR3 is made up of 14 amino acids. As DNA, the CDR3 is TGTGCCAGCAGTTTCAGCCTGCCTTACAATGAGCAGTTCTTC. Its translation: CASSFSLPYNEQFF.

This rearrangement joins TRBV7-2 to TRBJ2-3, with D perhaps given as TRBD1 or TRBD2 (6 bases each). V lost 3 bases to trimming and J lost 3 bases, with 16 bases between them. This CDR3 has 16 amino acids. The V gene's germline CDR1 is SGHTA and CDR2 FQGNSA. The CDR3 here is CASSLGAGSGTDTQYF. CDR3 nucleotides: TGTGCCAGCAGCTTGGGGGCGGGATCGGGGACAGATACGCAGTATTTT.

The rearrangement joins TRBV28 to TRBJ1-2; TRBD1 matches at 9 bases. With 7 bases clipped from V and 3 bases from J, the junction kept 12 bases outside the gene matches. In germline, CDR1 is MDHEN, CDR2 SYDVKM. The CDR3 has 16 amino acids. The CDR3 bases are TGTGCCAGCAAGCCGGGACAGGGATTTGGAGACTATGGCTACACCTTC. It is translated as CASKPGQGFGDYGYTF.

The chain recombines TRBV15 with TRBJ2-1; 8 bases are shared with TRBD2. The CDR3 is made up of 17 amino acids. Germline CDR1 LNHNV, CDR2 YYDKDF (reference sequence). V lost 1 base to trimming and J lost 1 base; unmatched junction nucleotides: 6. CDR3 loop: CATSRVRTSQSYNEQFF. CDR3 in DNA: TGTGCCACCAGCAGAGTCAGGACTAGCCAATCCTACAATGAGCAGTTCTTC.

This chain connects TRBV5-1 to TRBJ2-3; 7 positions agree with TRBD2. This CDR3 comprises 14 residues. V was pared by 4 bases and J by 6 bases, with 8 bases of the junction left unmatched. CDR1 is SGHRS, CDR2 YFSETQ, per germline. The CDR3 nucleotides read TGCGCCAGCAGCAGGCAGCGGGAAGGCGATACGCAGTATTTT. It is translated as CASSRQREGDTQYF.

V and J are TRBV28 and TRBJ1-2; the D gene is possibly TRBD1 (6 bases). Trimming cost V 3 bases and J 8 bases, with 19 bases left between them. The CDR3 runs 15 residues. CDR1 is MDHEN, CDR2 SYDVKM, per germline. The CDR3 DNA is TGTGCCAGCAGTTTTCCTTATACAGGGCCGAGGGGCTACACCTTC. Translation gives CASSFPYTGPRGYTF.

V and J are TRBV19 and TRBJ2-5; D remains unclear. The CDR3 length is 14 residues. V lost 6 bases and J 7 bases, leaving 18 bases between the germline ends. Germline CDR1 and CDR2: LNHDA and SQIVND (reference sequence). For the CDR3, the DNA is TGTGCCAGTAGCCCTCAAGGTTTGCTATTGACCCAGTACTTC. Translation: CASSPQGLLLTQYF.

The rearrangement uses TRBV28 and TRBJ1-6; D perhaps matches TRBD1 (5 bases). Germline values: CDR1 MDHEN, CDR2 SYDVKM. The germline V and J ends were trimmed by 6 bases and 6 bases, with 15 bases remaining between them. The length of the CDR3 is 15 residues. CDR3 sequence: CASRDPGLPNSPLHF. The CDR3 DNA is TGTGCCAGCAGGGACCCGGGACTCCCTAATTCACCCCTCCACTTT.

This clone came up a few times. The V call is TRBV6-5, the J call TRBJ2-1; D gene uncertain. This CDR3 spans 13 amino acids. Germline lookup yields CDR1 MNHEY and CDR2 SVGAGI. Trimming took off 2 bases at V and 3 bases at J, with 5 bases between the two ends. The CDR3 is CASSYRYYNEQFF. The CDR3 DNA follows: TGTGCCAGCAGTTACAGATACTACAATGAGCAGTTCTTC.

The chain recombines TRBV10-1 with TRBJ2-7; 7 nucleotides match TRBD1. The CDR3 extends over 17 amino acids. V shed 2 bases and J 2 bases; nucleotides not matched to a gene: 12. CDR1 is WNHNN, CDR2 SYGVQD, per germline (reference sequence). In nucleotides, the CDR3 is TGCGCCAGCAGTGAGCCCAAGAAATGGACAGGAACCTACGAGCAGTACTTC. Protein product: CASSEPKKWTGTYEQYF.

The chain uses TRBV5-6 and TRBJ2-1; TRBD2 aligns across 7 bases. This CDR3 is built from 15 residues. Germline V gives CDR1 SGHDT, CDR2 YYEEEE. J was trimmed by 8 bases and V by 0 bases; bases with no gene match: 8. This chain's CDR3 is CASSLGLGRADEQFF. As DNA, the CDR3 is TGTGCCAGCAGCTTGGGCCTAGGGAGGGCGGATGAGCAGTTCTTC.

As DNA, the CDR3 is TGTGCCAGCAGCCAGAAGGGAAGCTCTGGGGCCAACGTCCTGACTTTC. Its protein is CASSQKGSSGANVLTF. The chain couples TRBV3-1 (or the pseudogene TRBV3-2) to TRBJ2-6, with no clear D. This CDR3 is built from 16 residues. Germline V lookup: CDR1 LGHDT, CDR2 YNNKEL (reference sequence). Trimming left V 3 bases short and J 0 bases short, with 9 bases between.